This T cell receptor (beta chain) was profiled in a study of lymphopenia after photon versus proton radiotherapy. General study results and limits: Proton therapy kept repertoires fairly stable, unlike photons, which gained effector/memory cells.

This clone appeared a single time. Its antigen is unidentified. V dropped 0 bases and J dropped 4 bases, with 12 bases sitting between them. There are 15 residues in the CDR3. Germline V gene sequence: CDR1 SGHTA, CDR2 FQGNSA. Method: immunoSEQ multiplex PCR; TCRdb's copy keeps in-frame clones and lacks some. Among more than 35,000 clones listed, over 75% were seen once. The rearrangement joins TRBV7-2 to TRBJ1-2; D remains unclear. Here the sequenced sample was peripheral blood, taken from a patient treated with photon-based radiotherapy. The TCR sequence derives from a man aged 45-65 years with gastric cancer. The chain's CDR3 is CASSLAVGMGYGYTF. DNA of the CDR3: TGTGCCAGCAGCTTAGCGGTGGGAATGGGCTATGGCTACACCTTC.